This T cell receptor (beta chain) derives from a study of CD8 T cells in ankylosing spondylitis. The study's findings and limits: Significant enrichment of disease-linked clones was reportedly seen in matched ankylosing spondylitis synovial fluid. Prior work had noted some motif variants in reactive arthritis blood and synovial fluid. Ankylosing spondylitis blood seemed to carry a telltale TCR beta motif made of several highly homologous variants.

TCRdb reprocessed the 5' RACE reads via MiXCR and lists one record per CDR3 protein. This table has fewer than 200,000 distinct CDR3 sequences, 18% appearing once. The sample holds one count of this clonotype. Its antigen is unknown. CDR1 DFQATT and CDR2 SNEGSKA come from the germline V gene (reference sequence). CDR3 length: 14 residues. Deletions cut 4 bases from V and 4 bases from J, with 15 bases between. Sample: blood, either unsorted or a sorted T cell fraction (not recorded which). J is TRBJ2-3 and V is TRBV20-1; possibly TRBD1 or TRBD2 for D (5 bases each). The sequence was obtained from a male donor between 5 and 35 years old with ankylosing spondylitis or in good health (not recorded which). CDR3 in amino acids: CSATRGPAADTQYF. CDR3 sequence (DNA): TGCAGTGCTACCCGGGGCCCCGCGGCAGATACGCAGTATTTT.